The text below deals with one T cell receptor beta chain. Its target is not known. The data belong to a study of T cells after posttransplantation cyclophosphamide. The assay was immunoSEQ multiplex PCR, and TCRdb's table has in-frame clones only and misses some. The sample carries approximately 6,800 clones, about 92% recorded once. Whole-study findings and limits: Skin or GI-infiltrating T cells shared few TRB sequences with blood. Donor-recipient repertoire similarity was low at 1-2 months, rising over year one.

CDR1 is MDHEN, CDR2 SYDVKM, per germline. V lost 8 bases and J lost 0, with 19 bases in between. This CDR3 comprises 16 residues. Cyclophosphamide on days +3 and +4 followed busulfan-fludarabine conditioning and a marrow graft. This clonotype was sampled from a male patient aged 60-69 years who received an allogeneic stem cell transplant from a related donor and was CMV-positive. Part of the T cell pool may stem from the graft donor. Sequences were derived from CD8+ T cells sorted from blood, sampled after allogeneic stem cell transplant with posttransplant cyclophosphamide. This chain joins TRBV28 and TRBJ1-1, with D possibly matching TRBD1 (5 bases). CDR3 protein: CASGPRRFRVNTEAFF. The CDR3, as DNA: TGTGCCAGCGGTCCCCGTCGGTTCAGGGTGAACACTGAAGCTTTCTTT.